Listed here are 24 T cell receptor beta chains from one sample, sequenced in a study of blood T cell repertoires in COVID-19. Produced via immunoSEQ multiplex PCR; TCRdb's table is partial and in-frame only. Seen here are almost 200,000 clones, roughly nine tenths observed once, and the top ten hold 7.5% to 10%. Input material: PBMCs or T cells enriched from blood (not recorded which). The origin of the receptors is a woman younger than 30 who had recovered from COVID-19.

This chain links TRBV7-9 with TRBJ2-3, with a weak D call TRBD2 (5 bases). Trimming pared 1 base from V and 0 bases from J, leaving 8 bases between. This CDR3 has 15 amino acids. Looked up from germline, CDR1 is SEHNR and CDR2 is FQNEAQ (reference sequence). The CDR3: CASSLVAGSTDTQYF. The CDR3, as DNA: TGTGCCAGCAGCTTAGTCGCGGGTAGCACAGATACGCAGTATTTT.

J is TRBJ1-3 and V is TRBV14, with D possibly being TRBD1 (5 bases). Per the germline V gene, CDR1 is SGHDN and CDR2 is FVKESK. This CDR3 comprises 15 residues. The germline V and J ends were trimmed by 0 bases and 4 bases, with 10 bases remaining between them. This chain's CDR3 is CASSQDGTVGNTIYF. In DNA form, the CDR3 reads TGTGCCAGCAGCCAAGACGGGACTGTCGGAAACACCATATATTTT.

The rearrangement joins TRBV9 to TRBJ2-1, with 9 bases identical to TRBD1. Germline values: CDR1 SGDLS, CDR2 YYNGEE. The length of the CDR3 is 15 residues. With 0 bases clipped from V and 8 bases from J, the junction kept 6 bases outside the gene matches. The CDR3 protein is CASSVAGTGLYEQFF. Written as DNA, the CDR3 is TGTGCCAGCAGCGTAGCGGGGACAGGGTTGTATGAGCAGTTCTTC.

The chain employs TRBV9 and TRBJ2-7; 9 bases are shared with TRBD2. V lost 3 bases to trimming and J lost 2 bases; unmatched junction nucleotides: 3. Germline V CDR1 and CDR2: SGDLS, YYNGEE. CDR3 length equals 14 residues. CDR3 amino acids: CASSGASGTYEQYF. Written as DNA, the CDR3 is TGTGCCAGCAGCGGTGCTAGCGGGACCTACGAGCAGTACTTC.

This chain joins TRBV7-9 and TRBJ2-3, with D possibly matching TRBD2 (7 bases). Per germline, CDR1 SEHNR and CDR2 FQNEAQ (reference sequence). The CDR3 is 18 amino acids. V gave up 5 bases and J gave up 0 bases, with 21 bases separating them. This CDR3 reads CASSGASRGGGSTDTQYF. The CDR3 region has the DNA TGTGCCAGCAGCGGCGCCTCCCGCGGGGGCGGGAGCACAGATACGCAGTATTTT. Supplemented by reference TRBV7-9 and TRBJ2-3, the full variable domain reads DTGVSQNPRHKITKRGQNVTFRCDPISEHNRLYWYRQTLGQGPEFLTYFQNEAQLEKSRLLSDRFSAERPKGSFSTLEIQRTEQGDSAMYLCASSGASRGGGSTDTQYFGPGTRLTVL.

CDR3 DNA: TGTGCCAGCAGCTTATACAGGGAGGGCACTGAAGCTTTCTTT. It is translated as CASSLYREGTEAFF. This sequence joins TRBV7-9 and TRBJ1-1, with D possibly matching TRBD1 (6 bases). The V end lost 2 bases, the J end lost 4 bases, and 11 bases lay between the germline ends. CDR3 length: 14 residues. Germline CDR1 reads SEHNR; CDR2 reads FQNEAQ (reference sequence).

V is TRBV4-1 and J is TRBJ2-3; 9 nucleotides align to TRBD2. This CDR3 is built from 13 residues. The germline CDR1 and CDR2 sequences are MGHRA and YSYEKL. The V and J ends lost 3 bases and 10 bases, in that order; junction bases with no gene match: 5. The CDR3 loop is CASSQAVAGAQYF. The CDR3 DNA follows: TGCGCCAGCAGCCAGGCCGTAGCGGGGGCGCAGTATTTT.

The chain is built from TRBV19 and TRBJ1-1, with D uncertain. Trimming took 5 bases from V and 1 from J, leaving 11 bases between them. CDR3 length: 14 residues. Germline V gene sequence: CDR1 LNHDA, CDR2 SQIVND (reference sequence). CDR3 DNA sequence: TGTGCCAGTAGTTACCCGGCGGAGAACACTGAAGCTTTCTTT. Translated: CASSYPAENTEAFF.

The CDR3 here is CATSDPGPTGISSPLHF. CDR3 sequence (DNA): TGTGCCACCAGTGATCCGGGCCCGACAGGGATCTCTTCACCCCTCCACTTT. This rearrangement joins TRBV24-1 to TRBJ1-6; 7 nucleotides align to TRBD1. CDR1 KGHDR and CDR2 SFDVKD come from the germline V gene. The CDR3 consists of 17 residues. Trimming took 3 bases from V and 9 from J; bases not matched to a gene: 13.

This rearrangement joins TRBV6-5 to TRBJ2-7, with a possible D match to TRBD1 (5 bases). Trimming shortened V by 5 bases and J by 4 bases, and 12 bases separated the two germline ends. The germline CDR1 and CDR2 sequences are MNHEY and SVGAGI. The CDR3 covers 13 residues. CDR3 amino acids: CASSTPRQYEQYF. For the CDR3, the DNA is TGTGCCAGCAGTACCCCCCGACAGTACGAGCAGTACTTC.

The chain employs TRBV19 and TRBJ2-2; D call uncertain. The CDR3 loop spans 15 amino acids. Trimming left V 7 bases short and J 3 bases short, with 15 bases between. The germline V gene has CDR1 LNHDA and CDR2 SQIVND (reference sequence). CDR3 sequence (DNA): TGTGCCAGTAAGGTGCCCCCAGGCGACACCGGGGAGCTGTTTTTT. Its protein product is CASKVPPGDTGELFF.

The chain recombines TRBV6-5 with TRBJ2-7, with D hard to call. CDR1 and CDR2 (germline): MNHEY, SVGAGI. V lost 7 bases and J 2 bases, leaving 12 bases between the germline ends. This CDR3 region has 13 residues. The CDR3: CASTNSPAYEQYF. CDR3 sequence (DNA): TGTGCCAGCACCAACAGTCCTGCCTACGAGCAGTACTTC.

The CDR3 DNA reads TGTGCCAGCAGTGAAGGTAGAGGGGGGGGTACAGATACGCAGTATTTT. This encodes CASSEGRGGGTDTQYF. This sequence joins TRBV2 and TRBJ2-3; D is perhaps TRBD2 (7 bases). CDR1 and CDR2 (germline): SNHLY, FYNNEI. The CDR3 covers 16 residues. Deletions cut 1 base from V and 3 bases from J, with 14 bases between. Drawing the rest from reference TRBV2 and TRBJ2-3, the complete variable domain is EPEVTQTPSHQVTQMGQEVILRCVPISNHLYFYWYRQILGQKVEFLVSFYNNEISEKSEIFDDQFSVERPDGSNFTLKIRSTKLEDSAMYFCASSEGRGGGTDTQYFGPGTRLTVL.

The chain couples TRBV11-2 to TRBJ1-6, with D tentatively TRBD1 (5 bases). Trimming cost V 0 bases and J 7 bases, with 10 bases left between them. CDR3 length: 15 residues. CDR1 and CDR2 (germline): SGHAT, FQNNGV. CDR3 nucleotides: TGTGCCAGCAGCTTAGATCCAGGGTTCAATTCACCCCTCCACTTT. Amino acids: CASSLDPGFNSPLHF.

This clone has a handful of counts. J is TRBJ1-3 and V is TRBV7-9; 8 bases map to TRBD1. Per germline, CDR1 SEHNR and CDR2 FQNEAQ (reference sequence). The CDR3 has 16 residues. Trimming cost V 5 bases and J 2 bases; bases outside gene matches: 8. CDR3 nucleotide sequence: TGTGCCAGCAGCCGCGGACAGGGAGGCACTGGAAACACCATATATTTT. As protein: CASSRGQGGTGNTIYF.

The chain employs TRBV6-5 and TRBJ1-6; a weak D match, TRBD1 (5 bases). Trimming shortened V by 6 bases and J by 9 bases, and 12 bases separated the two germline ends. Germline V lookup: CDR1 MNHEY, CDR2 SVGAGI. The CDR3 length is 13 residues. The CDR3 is CASRSDIFSPLHF. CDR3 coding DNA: TGTGCCAGCAGGTCGGACATCTTTTCACCCCTCCACTTT.

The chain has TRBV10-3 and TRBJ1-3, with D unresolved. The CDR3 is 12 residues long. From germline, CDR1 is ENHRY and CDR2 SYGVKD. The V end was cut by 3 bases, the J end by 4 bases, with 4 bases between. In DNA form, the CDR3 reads TGTGCCATCAGTGACCCGGGAAACACCATATATTTT. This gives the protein CAISDPGNTIYF.

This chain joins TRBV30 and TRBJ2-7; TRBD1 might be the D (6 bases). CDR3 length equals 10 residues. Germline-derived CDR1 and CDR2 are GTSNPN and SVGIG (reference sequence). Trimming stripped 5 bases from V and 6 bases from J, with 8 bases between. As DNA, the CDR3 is TGTGCCTGGCGGGACATCGAGCAGTACTTC. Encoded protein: CAWRDIEQYF.

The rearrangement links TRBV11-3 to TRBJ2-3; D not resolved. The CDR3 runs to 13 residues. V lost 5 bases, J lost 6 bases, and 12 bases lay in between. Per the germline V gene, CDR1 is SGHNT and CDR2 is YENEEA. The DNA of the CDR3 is TGTGCCAGCAGCCCCTCTACCGGGGATACGCAGTATTTT. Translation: CASSPSTGDTQYF.

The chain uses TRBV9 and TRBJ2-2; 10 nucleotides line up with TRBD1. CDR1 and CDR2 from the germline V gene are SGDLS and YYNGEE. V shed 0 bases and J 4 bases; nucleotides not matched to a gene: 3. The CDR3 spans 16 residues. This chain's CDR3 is CASSVAGQGSTGELFF. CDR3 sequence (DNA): TGTGCCAGCAGCGTAGCGGGACAGGGGTCCACCGGGGAGCTGTTTTTT.

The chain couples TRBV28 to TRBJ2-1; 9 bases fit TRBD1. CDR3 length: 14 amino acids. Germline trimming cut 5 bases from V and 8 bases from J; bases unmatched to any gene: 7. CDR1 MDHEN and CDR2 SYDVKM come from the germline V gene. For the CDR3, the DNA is TGTGCCAGCAGTGAGACAGGGGGTAACGATGAGCAGTTCTTC. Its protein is CASSETGGNDEQFF.

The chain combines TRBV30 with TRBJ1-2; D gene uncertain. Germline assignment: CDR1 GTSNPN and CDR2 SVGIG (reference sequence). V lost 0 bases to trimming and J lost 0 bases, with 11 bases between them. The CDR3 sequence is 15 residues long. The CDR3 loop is CAWSVKNRANYGYTF. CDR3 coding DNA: TGTGCCTGGAGTGTAAAGAACAGAGCTAACTATGGCTACACCTTC.

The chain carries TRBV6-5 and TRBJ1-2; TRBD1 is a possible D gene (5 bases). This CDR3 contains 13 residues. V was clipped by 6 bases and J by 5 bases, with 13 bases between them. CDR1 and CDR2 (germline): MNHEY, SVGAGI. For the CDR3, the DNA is TGTGCCAGCAGGCCACCGACAGCTTATGGCTACACCTTC. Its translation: CASRPPTAYGYTF.

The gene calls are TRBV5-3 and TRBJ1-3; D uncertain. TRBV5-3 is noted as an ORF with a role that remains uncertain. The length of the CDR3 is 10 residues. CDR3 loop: CAQLGNTIYF. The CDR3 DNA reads TGTGCGCAACTTGGAAACACCATATATTTT.